These T cell receptor beta chains were read from a single sample in a study of beta chain features in type 1 diabetes. TCRdb keeps only in-frame clones here, not all; method: immunoSEQ multiplex PCR. The repertoire holds a few hundred thousand clones, more than 11% seen once, with approximately 0.02% in the top ten. The sample comprised naive CD4+ T cells from blood. The receptors originated from a man younger than 45 with type 1 diabetes. CDR3s include the opening cysteine and the closing phenylalanine or tryptophan. Fields, in order: J gene, D gene, clone size, V gene, CDR3 protein, CDR3 DNA. A D gene is named only where the DNA matches it firmly. Size values are once, few and many counts, or a class for expanded clones, and some rows have none.

TRBJ1-2	-	-	TRBV2	CASTSNRAGYTF	TGTGCCAGCACTTCCAACAGGGCTGGCTACACCTTC
TRBJ2-4	-	few	TRBV4-1	CASSQDPGYMNIQYF	TGCGCCAGCAGCCAAGATCCGGGGTATATGAACATTCAGTACTTC
TRBJ1-2	-	-	TRBV2	CASIRGELYGYTF	TGTGCCAGCATCCGGGGGGAGTTGTATGGCTACACCTTC
TRBJ2-3	-	-	TRBV18	CASSPVQVDTQYF	TGTGCCAGCTCACCAGTACAGGTCGATACGCAGTATTTT
TRBJ2-5	TRBD2	-	TRBV27	CASSLLGLADQETQYF	TGTGCCAGCAGTCTACTAGGACTAGCGGACCAAGAGACCCAGTACTTC
TRBJ2-5	-	few	TRBV11-3	CASSLQETQYF	TGTGCCAGCAGCCTACAAGAGACCCAGTACTTC
TRBJ2-5	TRBD2	-	TRBV11-2	CASKGLAGVFQETQYF	TGTGCCAGCAAGGGACTAGCGGGGGTATTCCAAGAGACCCAGTACTTC
TRBJ2-7	TRBD2	-	TRBV5-1	CASSPTSGSYEQYF	TGCGCCAGCAGCCCTACTAGCGGGAGCTACGAGCAGTACTTC
TRBJ1-6	-	-	TRBV7-9	CASSLGPGDNSPLHF	TGTGCCAGCAGCTTAGGACCAGGGGATAATTCACCCCTCCACTTT
TRBJ1-1	-	few	TRBV7-9	CASSYTRDTEAFF	TGTGCCAGCAGCTACACCCGGGACACTGAAGCTTTCTTT
TRBJ2-3	TRBD2	few	TRBV29-1	CNVLAGGKDTQYF	TGCAACGTACTAGCGGGAGGAAAAGATACGCAGTATTTT
TRBJ2-1	TRBD2	-	TRBV4-1	CACRDYRNEQFF	TGCGCCTGCCGGGACTACCGGAATGAGCAGTTCTTC
TRBJ2-2	-	few	TRBV29-1	CSAQIQGSGELFF	TGCAGCGCCCAGATACAGGGTTCGGGGGAGCTGTTTTTT
TRBJ1-1	-	-	TRBV29-1	CSVLLSRMNTEAFF	TGCAGCGTACTACTCAGTAGGATGAACACTGAAGCTTTCTTT
TRBJ2-7	-	-	TRBV5-4	CASSLPTRGDIYEQYF	TGTGCCAGCAGCTTGCCTACCCGGGGGGACATTTACGAGCAGTACTTC
TRBJ1-1	TRBD1	few	TRBV4-2	CASSLTTGVNTEAFF	TGTGCCAGCAGCCTGACAACAGGGGTGAACACTGAAGCTTTCTTT
TRBJ1-4	-	few	TRBV9	CASSPFGEKLFF	TGTGCCAGCAGCCCCTTTGGCGAAAAACTGTTTTTT
TRBJ2-1	-	-	TRBV7-9	CASSGLTSSYNEQFF	TGTGCCAGCAGTGGGCTAACAAGCTCCTACAATGAGCAGTTCTTC
TRBJ2-7	TRBD1	few	TRBV7-9	CASSSGTGFGYEQYF	TGTGCCAGCAGCTCCGGGACAGGGTTCGGGTACGAGCAGTACTTC
TRBJ1-4	TRBD1	few	TRBV29-1	CSVPGQGSEKLFF	TGCAGCGTCCCGGGACAGGGGAGTGAAAAACTGTTTTTT
TRBJ2-2	TRBD2	few	TRBV5-1	CASGTGTSTGELFF	TGCGCCAGTGGGACCGGGACTAGCACCGGGGAGCTGTTTTTT
TRBJ2-3	-	-	TRBV5-6	CASSSKRGSTDTQYF	TGTGCCAGCAGCTCAAAGAGGGGGAGCACAGATACGCAGTATTTT
TRBJ1-2	-	few	TRBV9	CASSVGGSGYTF	TGTGCCAGCAGCGTCGGGGGTAGCGGCTACACCTTC
TRBJ2-7	TRBD2	-	TRBV5-1	CASSPAGLAGGTHEQYF	TGCGCCAGCAGCCCGGCGGGGTTAGCGGGAGGGACCCACGAGCAGTACTTC
TRBJ2-1	-	-	TRBV14	CASSPWRTAISYNEQFF	TGTGCCAGCAGCCCGTGGCGGACAGCCATCTCCTACAATGAGCAGTTCTTC
TRBJ2-1	-	-	TRBV18	CASSPLAASYNEQFF	TGTGCCAGCTCACCACTAGCGGCCTCCTACAATGAGCAGTTCTTC
TRBJ2-2	TRBD1	-	TRBV2	CASSTDRVTGELFF	TGTGCCAGCAGCACAGACAGGGTTACCGGGGAGCTGTTTTTT
TRBJ1-1	TRBD1	few	TRBV5-1	CASSPQGASDTEAFF	TGCGCCAGCAGCCCTCAGGGGGCGAGTGACACTGAAGCTTTCTTT
TRBJ2-4	-	-	TRBV18	CAGSYASRPGTKNIQYF	TGTGCTGGCTCCTACGCCAGCCGGCCGGGGACCAAAAACATTCAGTACTTC